This T cell receptor beta chain derives from a study of metastatic and nonmetastatic thyroid tumors. For the study at large: Blood and tumor or nodule tissue repertoires from malignant and benign thyroid patients were compared.

Patients underwent thyroid surgery, and none had received any treatment before it. This clone was seen repeatedly, ten times or more. Its antigen is unidentified. The same CDR3 also results from other DNA sequences found in this sample. The CDR3 totals 14 residues. J gave up 2 bases and V 2 bases, and 6 bases lay outside the gene matches. Germline CDR1 and CDR2: SQVTM and ANQGSEA. Regarding the study as a whole: Within blood and tumor, benign nodules reportedly had significantly lower TCR beta diversity than malignant thyroid tumors did.

Original processing notes: Using the CDR3 differences seen across clinicopathological groups, the authors built a distant-metastasis classifier for papillary thyroid cancer, which was meant to discriminate distant-metastatic patients. TCRdb re-called the PCR reads via MiXCR. These V and J calls originate from TCRdb's pipeline instead of the authors' own analysis. This sample has tens of thousands of clones, with 10% to 15% found just once. The sequence was obtained from a female donor with papillary thyroid cancer or a benign thyroid nodule (not recorded which). Some clones in this sample may be carry-over from other donors' samples. Sample: blood. The genes are TRBV29-1 and TRBJ2-7; 7 positions agree with TRBD2. The CDR3 loop reads CSVERASGTYEQYF. The CDR3 bases are TGCAGCGTTGAAAGGGCTAGCGGAACCTACGAGCAGTACTTC.